The present T cell receptor beta chain was sequenced within a study of blood T cell repertoires in COVID-19. This table comes from immunoSEQ multiplex PCR, and its TCRdb copy is limited to in-frame clones, with some not included. The table includes around 250,000 clones, 90% detected once. This CDR3 has 14 residues. Germline CDR1 reads MDHEN; CDR2 reads SYDVKM. The ends were cut back, 8 bases at V and 3 bases at J, with 16 bases in the middle. V is TRBV28 and J is TRBJ1-1, with TRBD1 as a possible D gene (5 bases). Specimen: PBMCs or T cells enriched from blood (not recorded which). This clonotype originated in a woman younger than 45 with acute COVID-19. The DNA of the CDR3 is TGTGCCAGCCACATCCAGGGAAGGGACACTGAAGCTTTCTTT. This translates into CASHIQGRDTEAFF.